Following are 5 T cell receptor beta chains from one sample sequenced in a study of T-cell memory formation after mild COVID-19 (dated by TCRdb to about 2021). The library came from 5' RACE. Sequenced on an Illumina NovaSeq 6000. TCRdb reanalyzed the raw reads on its own, using fastp at Q25 for trimming and MiXCR for clone calling, and kept in-frame beta chains. Each CDR3 protein appears once, grouped with its most common genes and DNA. The sample table contains over 14,000 distinct CDR3 sequences; only one count was recorded for roughly 19% of them. 49% of the sample is held by the ten biggest clonotypes. Specimen: PBMCs or a T cell subset sorted from them (not recorded which). The receptors shown here come from an adult woman who had mild COVID-19 (a few samples of this study predate the infection). The sample titles of this study are shuffled in the database, so cell type and time point are left out; the donor was told from shared clones.

In this sample, this clonotype turned up many times. The chain combines TRBV3-1 with TRBJ2-5; the D gene is possibly TRBD2 (5 bases). Per the germline V gene, CDR1 is LGHDT and CDR2 is YNNKEL (reference sequence). This CDR3 has 14 residues. V lost 4 bases, J lost 5 bases, and 14 bases lay in between. CDR3 sequence: CASSPPRRGETQYF. For the CDR3, the DNA is TGTGCCAGCAGCCCCCCCCGGCGCGGGGAGACCCAGTACTTC.

This clonotype was seen at least ten times. The chain recombines TRBV7-9 with TRBJ2-5, with TRBD1 matching 8 bases. CDR1 SEHNR and CDR2 FQNEAQ come from the germline V gene (reference sequence). Trimming removed 4 bases from V and 4 bases from J; junction bases left unmatched: 8. The CDR3 length is 15 residues. CDR3 sequence reads: CASSSDRDRGETQYF. The CDR3 DNA reads TGTGCCAGCAGCTCGGACAGGGACCGCGGAGAGACCCAGTACTTC. Combining the CDR3 with reference TRBV7-9 and TRBJ2-5 gives the whole variable domain DTGVSQNPRHKITKRGQNVTFRCDPISEHNRLYWYRQTLGQGPEFLTYFQNEAQLEKSRLLSDRFSAERPKGSFSTLEIQRTEQGDSAMYLCASSSDRDRGETQYFGPGTRLLVL.

This clonotype was recorded at least ten times. The genes are TRBV24-1 and TRBJ2-7; D gene ambiguous. Germline V gives CDR1 KGHDR, CDR2 SFDVKD. V lost 4 bases to trimming and J lost 3 bases, with 9 bases between them. CDR3 length: 13 amino acids. The CDR3 DNA reads TGTGCCACCAGTGACTCCAGGAGCTACGAGCAGTACTTC. Translating gives CATSDSRSYEQYF.

The sample holds many counts of this clonotype. The J gene is TRBJ2-1, the V gene TRBV6-4; D is undetermined. The V gene's germline CDR1 is MRHNA and CDR2 SNTAGT. Trimming took 3 bases from V and 0 from J, leaving 9 bases between them. The CDR3 runs 15 residues. This CDR3 is CASSEDQASYNEQFF. In nucleotides, the CDR3 is TGTGCCAGCAGTGAGGACCAAGCCTCCTACAATGAGCAGTTCTTC.

The rearrangement uses TRBV4-1 and TRBJ2-1; tentatively, D is TRBD1 or TRBD2 (5 bases each). Per germline, CDR1 MGHRA and CDR2 YSYEKL. Trimming pared 5 bases from V and 5 bases from J, leaving 16 bases between. CDR3 length equals 15 residues. The CDR3 sequence: CASSNRGLSHNEQFF. As DNA, the CDR3 is TGCGCCAGCAGCAACCGGGGCCTCTCGCACAATGAGCAGTTCTTC.